This T cell receptor (beta chain) emerged from a study of OX40 agonist ivuxolimab in advanced cancers. Turning to the study itself: Patients achieving partial responses numbered three: one hepatocellular carcinoma case and two cutaneous melanoma cases.

Individuals having autoimmune disease history or systemic immunosuppression were not enrolled. Per germline, CDR1 LGHNA and CDR2 YSLEER. This CDR3 is built from 18 residues. Trimming removed 0 bases from V and 4 bases from J; junction bases left unmatched: 11. Sequencing used immunoSEQ multiplex PCR; TCRdb keeps in-frame clones, though not all of them. This sample has 80,000 or so clones, with around 87% found just once. This receptor was taken from an adult with an advanced solid tumor such as melanoma, head and neck, liver or kidney cancer. This sample comprised CD4+ or CD8+ T cells sorted from blood, obtained in a trial of the OX40 agonist ivuxolimab. This chain connects TRBV4-3 to TRBJ1-5; TRBD1 agrees at 8 bases. The CDR3 DNA follows: TGCGCCAGCAGCCAAGATATAGGACCGGGGACAGGTAATCAGCCCCAGCATTTT. It translates to CASSQDIGPGTGNQPQHF.